The 12 T cell receptor beta chains reported below all come from one sample, sequenced in a study of CD8 T cells in Susac syndrome. With random hexamers, reverse transcription was performed on roughly 0.5 to 1 ug of RNA. TCRdb reanalysed the immunoSEQ multiplex PCR reads using MiXCR and keeps one entry per CDR3 protein. This table has some 300,000 distinct CDR3 sequences, 65% to 90% appearing once. Sequenced material: CD8+ T cells from PBMCs. The receptor source for this set is a human donor with multiple sclerosis.

The V and J genes are TRBV29-1 and TRBJ2-7; D not resolved. This CDR3 comprises 11 residues. CDR1 is SQVTM, CDR2 ANQGSEA, per germline. The ends were cut back, 3 bases at V and 7 bases at J, with 10 bases in the middle. CDR3 loop: CSVDGVFEQYF. The CDR3 DNA sequence: TGCAGCGTTGATGGGGTTTTTGAGCAGTACTTC.

The chain uses TRBV29-1 and TRBJ1-1; the D gene is possibly TRBD1 (6 bases). CDR3 size: 15 residues. Trimming removed 6 bases from V and 1 base from J, with 18 bases in between. The germline CDR1 and CDR2 sequences are SQVTM and ANQGSEA. CDR3: CSVLRGAYSNTEAFF. For the CDR3, the DNA is TGCAGCGTCTTACGGGGGGCTTACTCGAACACTGAAGCTTTCTTT.

This clonotype appeared once. J is TRBJ1-3 and V is TRBV19; D not resolved. V was trimmed by 2 bases and J by 0 bases, leaving 14 bases between them. Germline lookup yields CDR1 LNHDA and CDR2 SQIVND (reference sequence). The CDR3 covers 17 residues. Written as DNA, the CDR3 is TGTGCCAGTAGTATAACCGCCGACGGCTACTCTGGAAACACCATATATTTT. This gives the protein CASSITADGYSGNTIYF.

J is TRBJ2-2 and V is TRBV12-3 or TRBV12-4; 10 bases match TRBD1. CDR3 length equals 17 residues. After removal of 5 bases from V and 4 bases from J, the junction contained 10 bases not matched to a gene. CDR3 loop: CASSQYPGQGGTGELFF. The CDR3 DNA follows: TGTGCCAGCAGTCAATACCCTGGACAGGGGGGCACCGGGGAGCTGTTTTTT.

The chain employs TRBV19 and TRBJ2-7; 10 nucleotides align to TRBD1. With 5 bases clipped from V and 2 bases from J, the junction kept 6 bases outside the gene matches. CDR1 is LNHDA, CDR2 SQIVND, per germline (reference sequence). The CDR3 runs 15 residues. CDR3 sequence (DNA): TGTGCCAGTAGTCCCGCCGGGACAGGGGCCTACGAGCAGTACTTC. It specifies CASSPAGTGAYEQYF. The complete variable domain, with remaining parts taken from reference TRBV19 and TRBJ2-7, reads DGGITQSPKYLFRKEGQNVTLSCEQNLNHDAMYWYRQDPGQGLRLIYYSQIVNDFQKGDIAEGYSVSREKKESFPLTVTSAQKNPTAFYLCASSPAGTGAYEQYFGPGTRLTVT.

This clonotype was seen a few times. This chain uses TRBV13 with TRBJ1-2; D is undetermined. There are 14 residues in the CDR3. The V end was cut by 0 bases, the J end by 5 bases, with 10 bases between. CDR1 PRHDT and CDR2 FYEKMQ come from the germline V gene (reference sequence). The CDR3 region is CASSLGREFYGYTF. CDR3 DNA sequence: TGTGCCAGCAGCTTAGGTAGGGAGTTTTATGGCTACACCTTC.

This clonotype has only one observation. V gene TRBV5-4 combines with J gene TRBJ2-5; perhaps TRBD2 as D (7 bases). The germline gives CDR1 SGHNT, CDR2 YYREEE (reference sequence). Trimming took 4 bases from V and 1 from J, leaving 14 bases between them. The CDR3 sequence is 15 residues long. DNA of the CDR3: TGTGCCAGCAGCGATGTAGGGGGGGGCCAAGAGACCCAGTACTTC. It yields the protein CASSDVGGGQETQYF.

The rearrangement links TRBV29-1 to TRBJ2-3; D call uncertain. The germline CDR1 and CDR2 sequences are SQVTM and ANQGSEA. This CDR3 has 14 amino acids. V gave up 3 bases and J gave up 2 bases, with 12 bases separating them. The CDR3 protein is CSVEGLISTDTQYF. The CDR3 nucleotides are TGCAGCGTTGAGGGTTTGATATCCACAGATACGCAGTATTTT.

The chain links TRBV5-4 to TRBJ2-3; no clear D. Trimming shortened V by 4 bases and J by 5 bases, and 14 bases separated the two germline ends. Germline CDR1 is SGHNT and CDR2 is YYREEE (reference sequence). This CDR3 has 14 residues. In nucleotides, the CDR3 is TGTGCCAGCAGCAACCGTCCGGACGGAGATACGCAGTATTTT. It yields the protein CASSNRPDGDTQYF.

The chain carries TRBV4-3 and TRBJ1-5; D possibly corresponds to TRBD1 (5 bases). Looked up from germline, CDR1 is LGHNA and CDR2 is YSLEER. V was cut by 0 bases and J by 3 bases, with 9 bases left in between. The CDR3 is 15 amino acids. In DNA form, the CDR3 reads TGCGCCAGCAGCCAAGATGACAGAAACAATCAGCCCCAGCATTTT. This gives the protein CASSQDDRNNQPQHF.

The gene calls are TRBV24-1 and TRBJ2-1; 15 nucleotides agree with TRBD2. The CDR3 loop spans 18 amino acids. Per germline, CDR1 KGHDR and CDR2 SFDVKD. V lost 4 bases, J lost 3 bases, and 6 bases stayed unmatched. The CDR3 DNA is TGTGCCACCAGTGACGCCGGGACTAGCGGGAGGAACTACAATGAGCAGTTCTTC. Translating it yields CATSDAGTSGRNYNEQFF.

J is TRBJ2-1 and V is TRBV28, with 7 nucleotides matching TRBD2. This CDR3 comprises 14 residues. With V trimmed by 1 base and J by 7 bases, 4 bases remained unmatched. Germline assignment: CDR1 MDHEN and CDR2 SYDVKM. The chain's CDR3 is CASSLLFGRNEQFF. The CDR3 DNA reads as TGTGCCAGCAGTTTATTGTTCGGGAGGAATGAGCAGTTCTTC. The full variable domain, its missing parts supplied by reference TRBV28 and TRBJ2-1, is DVKVTQSSRYLVKRTGEKVFLECVQDMDHENMFWYRQDPGLGLRLIYFSYDVKMKEKGDIPEGYSVSREKKERFSLILESASTNQTSMYLCASSLLFGRNEQFFGPGTRLTVL.